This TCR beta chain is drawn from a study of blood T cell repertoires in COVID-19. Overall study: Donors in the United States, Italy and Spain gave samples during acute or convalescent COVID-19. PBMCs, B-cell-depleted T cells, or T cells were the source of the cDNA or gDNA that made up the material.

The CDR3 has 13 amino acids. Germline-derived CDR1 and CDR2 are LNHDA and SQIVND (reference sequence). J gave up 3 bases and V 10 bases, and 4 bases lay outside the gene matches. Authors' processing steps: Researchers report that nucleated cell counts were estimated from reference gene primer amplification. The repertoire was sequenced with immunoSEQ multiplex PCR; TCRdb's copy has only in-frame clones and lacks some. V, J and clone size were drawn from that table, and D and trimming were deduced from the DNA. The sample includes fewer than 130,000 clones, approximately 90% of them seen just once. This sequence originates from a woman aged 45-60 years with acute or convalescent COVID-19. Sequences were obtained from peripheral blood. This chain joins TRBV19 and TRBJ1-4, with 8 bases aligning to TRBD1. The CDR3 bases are TGTGCCACCCAGGGGGCCCCTAATGAAAAACTGTTTTTT. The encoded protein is CATQGAPNEKLFF.